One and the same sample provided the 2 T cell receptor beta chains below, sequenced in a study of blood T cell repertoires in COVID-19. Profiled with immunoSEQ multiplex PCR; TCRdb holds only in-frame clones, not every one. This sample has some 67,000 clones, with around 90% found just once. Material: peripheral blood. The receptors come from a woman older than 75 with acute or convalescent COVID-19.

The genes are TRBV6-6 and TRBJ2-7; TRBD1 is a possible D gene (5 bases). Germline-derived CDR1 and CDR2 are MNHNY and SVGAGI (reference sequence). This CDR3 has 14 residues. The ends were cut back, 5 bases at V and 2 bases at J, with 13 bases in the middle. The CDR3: CASSRQGLTYEQYF. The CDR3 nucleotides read TGTGCCAGCAGTCGGCAGGGTCTCACCTACGAGCAGTACTTC.

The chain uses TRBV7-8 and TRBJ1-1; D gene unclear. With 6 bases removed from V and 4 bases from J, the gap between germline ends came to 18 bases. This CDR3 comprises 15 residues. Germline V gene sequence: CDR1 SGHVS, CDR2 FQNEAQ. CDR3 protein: CASSTTRERGTEAFF. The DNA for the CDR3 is TGTGCCAGCAGTACGACAAGGGAGCGGGGCACTGAAGCTTTCTTT.